The 8 T cell receptor beta chains below come from one sample, sequenced in a study of blood T cell repertoires in COVID-19. The assay was immunoSEQ multiplex PCR, and TCRdb's table has in-frame clones only and misses some. The repertoire holds a few hundred thousand clones, with nearly 90% as singletons. The sequencing sample was made of peripheral blood. These receptors were obtained from a woman in her 40s who had recovered from COVID-19.

The rearrangement links TRBV27 to TRBJ1-1; D might be TRBD1 (6 bases). Trimming removed 2 bases from V and 1 base from J, with 8 bases in between. Germline V gene data show CDR1 as MNHEY and CDR2 as SMNVEV (reference sequence). The CDR3 is made up of 14 amino acids. The CDR3 DNA reads as TGTGCCAGCAGTTTACAGGGACAGAACACTGAAGCTTTCTTT. It is translated as CASSLQGQNTEAFF.

This chain connects TRBV3-1 (or the pseudogene TRBV3-2) to TRBJ2-7; weak D call: TRBD1 (5 bases). Germline loops: CDR1 LGHDT, CDR2 YNNKEL (reference sequence). This CDR3 spans 14 amino acids. V lost 4 bases to trimming and J lost 2 bases, with 12 bases between them. The chain's CDR3 is CASSPARAPYEQYV. CDR3 in DNA: TGTGCCAGCAGCCCCGCCAGGGCCCCCTACGAGCAGTACGTC.

The chain joins TRBV16 to TRBJ1-2, with 7 bases identical to TRBD1. The germline V gene has CDR1 KGHSY and CDR2 FQNENV. The ends lost 4 bases at V and 8 bases at J; junction bases unmatched: 7. This CDR3 is 13 amino acids long. DNA for the CDR3: TGTGCCAGCAGCCCCGGACAGGATCGGGGCTACACCTTC. Translated: CASSPGQDRGYTF.

The chain recombines TRBV25-1 with TRBJ1-1; D remains ambiguous. Germline-derived CDR1 and CDR2 are MGHDK and SYGVNS. V was clipped by 5 bases and J by 2 bases, with 15 bases between them. The CDR3 covers 15 residues. In nucleotides, the CDR3 is TGTGCCAGCAGTTGGGGAGGCCAAACAAACACTGAAGCTTTCTTT. Its protein is CASSWGGQTNTEAFF.

The rearrangement uses TRBV7-9 and TRBJ1-1; tentative D call: TRBD1 (5 bases). The germline gives CDR1 SEHNR, CDR2 FQNEAQ (reference sequence). V dropped 5 bases and J dropped 3 bases, with 19 bases sitting between them. There are 16 residues in the CDR3. The CDR3 protein is CASSPSGRGRHTEAFF. As DNA, the CDR3 is TGTGCCAGCAGCCCCTCAGGGAGGGGAAGGCACACTGAAGCTTTCTTT.

This sequence joins TRBV3-1 (or the pseudogene TRBV3-2) and TRBJ1-1; D remains ambiguous. The CDR3 sequence is 11 residues long. Germline lookup yields CDR1 LGHDT and CDR2 YNNKEL (reference sequence). The V end lost 5 bases, the J end lost 8 bases, and 9 bases lay between the germline ends. This CDR3 reads CASSKEDEAFF. The DNA for the CDR3 is TGTGCCAGCAGCAAGGAGGACGAAGCTTTCTTT.

The rearrangement uses TRBV5-4 and TRBJ2-1; 13 positions match TRBD2. V gave up 1 base and J gave up 7 bases; unmatched junction bases: 5. The CDR3 loop spans 16 amino acids. CDR1 and CDR2 (germline): SGHNT, YYREEE (reference sequence). In DNA, the CDR3 is TGTGCCAGCAGCTTGAGAACTAGCGGGAGGGGGAATGAGCAGTTCTTC. As protein: CASSLRTSGRGNEQFF.

The CDR3: CASSRQGVETQYF. The DNA for the CDR3 is TGTGCCAGCAGCCGACAGGGGGTAGAGACCCAGTACTTC. V is TRBV5-4 and J is TRBJ2-5, with 9 bases matching TRBD1. Germline loops: CDR1 SGHNT, CDR2 YYREEE (reference sequence). This CDR3 has 13 amino acids. The ends lost 4 bases at V and 4 bases at J; junction bases unmatched: 2.